This T cell receptor beta chain was sequenced during a study of cytomegalovirus exposure and HLA in healthy donors. Study-wide results and caveats: It was likely that a cluster of highly shared sequence variants was a sequencing artifact. Being indistinguishable, some V segments were excluded, TRBV6-2 and TRBV6-3 among them. A later analysis found common viral pathogens apparently linked to several of the most significant clusters. Being productive about 87% or about 30% of the time was typical of most TCR beta V segments in an earlier analysis.

Notes on this clone: Its antigen remains unknown.

The CDR3 is made up of 15 amino acids. V was trimmed by 0 bases and J by 9 bases, leaving 15 bases between them. Per the germline V gene, CDR1 is KGHSH and CDR2 is LQKENI. With 60 Vbeta and 13 Jbeta primers, the PCR was carried out. Assay: immunoSEQ multiplex PCR; the TCRdb copy retains only in-frame clones and omits some. This sample has roughly 110,000 clones, with roughly 82% found just once. The TCR sequence derives from a man aged 25-40 years in good health and CMV-seropositive. The sample was PBMCs. The rearrangement links TRBV18 to TRBJ2-1; tentatively, D is TRBD2 (5 bases). In nucleotides, the CDR3 is TGTGCCAGCTCACCACCGGGGAGCTCGGAGGTTGAGCAGTTCTTC. Its translation is CASSPPGSSEVEQFF.